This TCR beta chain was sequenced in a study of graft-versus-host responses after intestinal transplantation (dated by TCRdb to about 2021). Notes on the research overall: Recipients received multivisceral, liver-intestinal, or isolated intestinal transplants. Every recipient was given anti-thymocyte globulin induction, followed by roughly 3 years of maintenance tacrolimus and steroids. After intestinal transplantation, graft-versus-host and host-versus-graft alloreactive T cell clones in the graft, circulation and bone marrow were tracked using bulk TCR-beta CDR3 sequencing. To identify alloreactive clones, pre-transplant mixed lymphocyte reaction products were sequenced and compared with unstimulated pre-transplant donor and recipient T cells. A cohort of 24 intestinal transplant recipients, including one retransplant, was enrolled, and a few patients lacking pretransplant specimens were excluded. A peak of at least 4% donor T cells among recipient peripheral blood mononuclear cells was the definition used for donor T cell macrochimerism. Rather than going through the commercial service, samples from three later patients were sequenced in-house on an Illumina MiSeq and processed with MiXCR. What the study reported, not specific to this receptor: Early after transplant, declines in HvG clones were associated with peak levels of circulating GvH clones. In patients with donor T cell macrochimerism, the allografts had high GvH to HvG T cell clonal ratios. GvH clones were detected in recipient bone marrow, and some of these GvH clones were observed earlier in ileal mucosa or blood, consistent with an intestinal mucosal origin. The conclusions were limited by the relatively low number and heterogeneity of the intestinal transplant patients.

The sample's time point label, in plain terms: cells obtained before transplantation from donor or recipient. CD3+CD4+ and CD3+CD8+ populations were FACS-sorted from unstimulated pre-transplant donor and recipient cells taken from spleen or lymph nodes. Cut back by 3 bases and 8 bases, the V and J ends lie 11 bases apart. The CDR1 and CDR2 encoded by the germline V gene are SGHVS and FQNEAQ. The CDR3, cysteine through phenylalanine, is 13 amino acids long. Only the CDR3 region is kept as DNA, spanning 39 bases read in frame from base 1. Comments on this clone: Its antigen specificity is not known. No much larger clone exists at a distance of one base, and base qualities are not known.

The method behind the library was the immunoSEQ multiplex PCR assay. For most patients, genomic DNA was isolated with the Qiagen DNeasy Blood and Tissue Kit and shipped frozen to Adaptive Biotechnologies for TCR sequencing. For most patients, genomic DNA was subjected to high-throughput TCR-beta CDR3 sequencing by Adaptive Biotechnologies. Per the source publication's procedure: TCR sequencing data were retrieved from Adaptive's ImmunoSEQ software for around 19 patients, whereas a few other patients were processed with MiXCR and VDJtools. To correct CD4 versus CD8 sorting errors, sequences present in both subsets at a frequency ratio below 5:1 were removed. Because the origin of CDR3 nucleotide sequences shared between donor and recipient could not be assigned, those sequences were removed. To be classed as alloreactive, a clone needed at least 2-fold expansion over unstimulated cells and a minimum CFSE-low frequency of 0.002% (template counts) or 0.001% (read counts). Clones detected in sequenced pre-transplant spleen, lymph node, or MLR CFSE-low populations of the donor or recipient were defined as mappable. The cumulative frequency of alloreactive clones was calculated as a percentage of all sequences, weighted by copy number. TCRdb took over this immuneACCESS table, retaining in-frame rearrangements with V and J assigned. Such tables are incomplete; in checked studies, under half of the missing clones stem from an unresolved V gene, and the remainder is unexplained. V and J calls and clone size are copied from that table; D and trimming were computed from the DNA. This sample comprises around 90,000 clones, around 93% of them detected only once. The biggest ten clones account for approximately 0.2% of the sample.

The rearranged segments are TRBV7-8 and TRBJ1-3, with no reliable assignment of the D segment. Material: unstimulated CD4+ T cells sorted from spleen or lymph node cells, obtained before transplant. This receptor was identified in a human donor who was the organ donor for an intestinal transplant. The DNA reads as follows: TGTGCCAGCAGCTTCGGTTGGGCTTACACCATATATTTT. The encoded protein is CASSFGWAYTIYF.